Listed below are T cell receptor beta chains from one sample, sequenced in a study of cytomegalovirus exposure and HLA in healthy donors. Sequencing used immunoSEQ multiplex PCR; TCRdb keeps in-frame clones, though not all of them. This sample carries fewer than 300,000 clones, approximately 90% of them seen once, and the ten largest clones take less than 4.5%. Sequencing was carried out using PBMCs. The receptors come from a man aged 40-49 years in good health and CMV-seropositive. Each CDR3 is given with its conserved first and last residue. Each record gives: D gene, clone size, J gene, V gene, CDR3 protein, CDR3 DNA. D genes are given only for firm matches. Where a row states a size, it is once, few, many or the class of an expanded clone; other rows omit it.

- | - | TRBJ1-1 | TRBV9 | CASSVGTEGTEAFF | TGTGCCAGCAGCGTAGGAACAGAGGGCACTGAAGCTTTCTTT
- | - | TRBJ1-2 | TRBV29-1 | CSVPRRDYGYTF | TGCAGCGTTCCGCGTCGGGACTATGGCTACACCTTC
- | - | TRBJ1-5 | TRBV18 | CASSPFVEDSSYNQPQHF | TGTGCCAGCTCACCATTCGTCGAGGACAGCTCTTACAATCAGCCCCAGCATTTT
TRBD1 | - | TRBJ2-5 | TRBV27 | CASSFRQGGHLETQYF | TGTGCCAGCAGTTTCCGACAGGGCGGCCACCTCGAGACCCAGTACTTC
- | - | TRBJ2-3 | TRBV28 | CASSFGSGFGSTDTQYF | TGTGCCAGCAGTTTTGGGTCGGGGTTCGGTAGTACAGATACGCAGTATTTT
TRBD1 | - | TRBJ2-5 | TRBV25-1 | CASSESTPGQGATQYF | TGTGCCAGCAGTGAATCAACTCCGGGACAGGGGGCGACCCAGTACTTC
TRBD2 | - | TRBJ2-7 | TRBV11-1 | CASSAAGTSGYEQYF | TGTGCCAGCAGCGCCGCCGGGACTAGCGGGTACGAGCAGTACTTC
TRBD1 | few | TRBJ1-2 | TRBV10-2 | CASSVTGAPYGYTF | TGCGCCAGCAGCGTTACAGGGGCGCCCTATGGCTACACCTTC
- | - | TRBJ2-1 | TRBV9 | CASSFQGFSYNEQFF | TGTGCCAGCTCCTTCCAGGGGTTCTCCTACAATGAGCAGTTCTTC
- | - | TRBJ1-1 | TRBV2 | CASVWSSTEAFF | TGTGCCAGCGTTTGGTCGAGCACTGAAGCTTTCTTT
TRBD2 | - | TRBJ2-1 | TRBV19 | CASTVGTRGYNEQFF | TGTGCCAGTACCGTAGGGACTAGGGGATACAATGAGCAGTTCTTC
- | - | TRBJ1-1 | TRBV29-1 | CSAGQENTEAFF | TGCAGCGCGGGACAAGAGAACACTGAAGCTTTCTTT
TRBD2 | - | TRBJ2-1 | TRBV5-4 | CASSFGLAGGPAYNEQFF | TGTGCCAGCAGCTTCGGACTAGCGGGAGGGCCAGCCTACAATGAGCAGTTCTTC
TRBD1 | - | TRBJ2-2 | TRBV28 | CASGRGQDPNTGELFF | TGTGCCAGCGGAAGGGGACAGGACCCGAACACCGGGGAGCTGTTTTTT
- | - | TRBJ1-1 | TRBV11-3 | CASSSQRGTEAFF | TGTGCCAGCAGCTCTCAGAGGGGGACTGAAGCTTTCTTT
TRBD2 | - | TRBJ2-5 | TRBV14 | CASSPKASGIQETQYF | TGTGCCAGCAGCCCGAAAGCAAGCGGGATCCAAGAGACCCAGTACTTC
TRBD1 | - | TRBJ2-5 | TRBV5-1 | CASSLQGEETQYF | TGCGCCAGCAGCTTACAGGGGGAAGAGACCCAGTACTTC
- | - | TRBJ2-6 | TRBV13 | CASSLGHPLSGANVLTF | TGTGCCAGCAGCTTAGGACACCCGCTCTCTGGGGCCAACGTCCTGACTTTC
- | - | TRBJ1-5 | TRBV19 | CASSLRSSNQPQHF | TGTGCCAGTAGTCTTCGTTCGAGCAATCAGCCCCAGCATTTT
TRBD1 | - | TRBJ2-5 | TRBV9 | CASSVDRDRETQYF | TGTGCCAGCAGCGTAGATAGGGACAGGGAGACCCAGTACTTC
- | - | TRBJ1-2 | TRBV2 | CASSENINYGYTF | TGTGCCAGCAGTGAGAACATTAACTATGGCTACACCTTC
TRBD1 | - | TRBJ1-5 | TRBV7-9 | CSSSPRDREGQPQHF | TGTTCCAGCAGCCCACGGGACAGGGAGGGTCAGCCCCAGCATTTT
TRBD1 | - | TRBJ2-7 | TRBV28 | CASSAGTGDEQYF | TGTGCCAGCAGTGCCGGGACAGGGGACGAGCAGTACTTC
TRBD1 | - | TRBJ1-4 | TRBV7-6 | CASSQDRTGEKLFF | TGTGCCAGCAGCCAGGACAGGACCGGTGAAAAACTGTTTTTT
- | - | TRBJ2-7 | TRBV7-9 | CASSPKGSYEQYF | TGTGCCAGCAGCCCCAAGGGGTCCTACGAGCAGTACTTC
TRBD2 | - | TRBJ2-7 | TRBV6-1 | CASGGLAIGEQYF | TGTGCCAGCGGGGGACTAGCGATCGGCGAGCAGTACTTC
TRBD1 | - | TRBJ1-2 | TRBV28 | CASRRDRGSDGYTF | TGTGCCAGCAGGAGGGACAGGGGCTCGGATGGCTACACCTTC
- | - | TRBJ2-7 | TRBV15 | CATSRDWGDSSYEQYF | TGTGCCACCAGCAGAGATTGGGGGGACTCCTCCTACGAGCAGTACTTC
- | - | TRBJ2-1 | TRBV5-1 | CASSLSREFYNEQFF | TGTGCCAGCAGCTTGTCCCGGGAGTTTTACAATGAGCAGTTCTTC
TRBD2 | once | TRBJ2-2 | TRBV13 | CASSNSGRFTGELFF | TGTGCCAGCAGCAATAGCGGGAGATTCACCGGGGAGCTGTTTTTT
TRBD1 | - | TRBJ2-3 | TRBV7-9 | CASSLQGASTDTQYF | TGTGCCAGCAGCTTGCAGGGGGCCAGCACAGATACGCAGTATTTT
- | - | TRBJ1-5 | TRBV7-2 | CASSLQGPYSNQPQHF | TGTGCCAGCAGCCTACAGGGACCCTATAGCAATCAGCCCCAGCATTTT
TRBD1 | - | TRBJ1-4 | TRBV7-2 | CASSPGQGEKLFF | TGTGCCAGCAGCCCCGGACAGGGGGAAAAACTGTTTTTT
TRBD1 | - | TRBJ2-7 | TRBV27 | CASSLRTGAYEQYF | TGTGCCAGCAGTTTAAGGACAGGGGCCTACGAGCAGTACTTC
TRBD2 | - | TRBJ2-3 | TRBV28 | CASSLSGQRELTDTQYF | TGTGCCAGCAGTTTATCTGGGCAGCGGGAGTTAACAGATACGCAGTATTTT
- | - | TRBJ2-1 | TRBV5-4 | CASSSHMGSGINEQFF | TGTGCCAGCAGCTCCCATATGGGGTCGGGGATCAATGAGCAGTTCTTC
- | - | TRBJ2-7 | TRBV18 | CASSPSGVYEQYF | TGTGCCAGCTCACCGTCAGGGGTGTACGAGCAGTACTTC
TRBD2 | - | TRBJ2-1 | TRBV10-3 | CAISPGLAGSYNEQFF | TGTGCCATCAGTCCGGGACTAGCGGGGTCCTACAATGAGCAGTTCTTC
- | - | TRBJ2-7 | TRBV19 | CASSPRDSHSAYEQYF | TGTGCCAGTAGTCCCCGGGACTCGCACTCCGCCTACGAGCAGTACTTC
TRBD2 | - | TRBJ2-1 | TRBV28 | CASTPLAGAHNEQFF | TGTGCCAGCACCCCCCTGGCGGGAGCCCACAATGAGCAGTTCTTC
TRBD2 | - | TRBJ2-3 | TRBV10-1 | CASSLTSNTDTQYF | TGCGCCAGCAGTCTGACTAGCAACACAGATACGCAGTATTTT
TRBD2 | - | TRBJ2-1 | TRBV9 | CASSVEVSGRGGQFF | TGTGCCAGCAGCGTAGAAGTTAGCGGGAGAGGAGGGCAGTTCTTC
- | - | TRBJ1-1 | TRBV7-6 | CASSSGQNTEAFF | TGTGCCAGCAGCTCGGGACAGAACACTGAAGCTTTCTTT
- | - | TRBJ1-2 | TRBV7-2 | CASSPGSANYGYTF | TGTGCCAGCAGCCCCGGCAGCGCTAACTATGGCTACACCTTC
- | - | TRBJ2-1 | TRBV27 | CASSPRSYNEQFF | TGTGCCAGCAGTCCTCGGAGTTACAATGAGCAGTTCTTC
- | - | TRBJ2-7 | TRBV28 | CASSRAGWRDGHEQYF | TGTGCCAGCAGTCGGGCGGGGTGGCGGGATGGCCACGAGCAGTACTTC
- | - | TRBJ2-1 | TRBV5-6 | CASSLFRADNEQFF | TGTGCCAGCAGCTTGTTCCGTGCAGACAATGAGCAGTTCTTC
TRBD2 | - | TRBJ2-5 | TRBV2 | CASSAGTSATRTQYF | TGTGCCAGCAGTGCCGGGACTAGCGCGACACGCACCCAGTACTTC
TRBD1 | few | TRBJ2-1 | TRBV6-6 | CASSTGQDYNEQFF | TGTGCCAGCAGTACCGGACAGGATTACAATGAGCAGTTCTTC
- | once | TRBJ2-1 | TRBV7-9 | CASSPPQTYNEQFF | TGTGCCAGCTCTCCCCCCCAGACCTACAATGAGCAGTTCTTC
- | - | TRBJ2-6 | TRBV19 | CASSTTGSGANVLTF | TGTGCCAGTAGTACAACAGGGTCAGGGGCCAACGTCCTGACTTTC
TRBD2 | - | TRBJ2-5 | TRBV29-1 | CSVEDPVGAGGPWRQETQYF | TGCAGCGTTGAAGACCCGGTCGGAGCGGGAGGGCCCTGGAGGCAAGAGACCCAGTACTTC
- | - | TRBJ2-7 | TRBV25-1 | CASGARDHRNEQYF | TGTGCCAGCGGGGCCAGGGATCATCGGAACGAGCAGTACTTC
- | - | TRBJ2-1 | TRBV19 | CASSIRANEQFF | TGTGCCAGTAGTATAAGAGCTAATGAGCAGTTCTTC
TRBD2 | - | TRBJ2-7 | TRBV28 | CASRGGSSYSYEQYF | TGTGCCAGTAGGGGCGGGAGCTCCTACTCCTACGAGCAGTACTTC
- | - | TRBJ2-1 | TRBV7-2 | CASSLGEIATQFF | TGTGCCAGCAGCTTAGGAGAGATCGCAACGCAGTTCTTC
- | - | TRBJ1-1 | TRBV7-6 | CASSSQENTEAFF | TGTGCCAGCAGCTCACAGGAGAACACTGAAGCTTTCTTT
- | - | TRBJ1-1 | TRBV6-5 | CASSPGEGTEAFF | TGTGCCAGCAGTCCCGGGGAGGGCACTGAAGCTTTCTTT
TRBD1 | - | TRBJ1-4 | TRBV6-1 | CASSAGTGENLVFF | TGTGCCAGCAGTGCCGGGACAGGGGAGAATCTGGTGTTTTTT